This TCR beta chain was documented in a study of blood T cell repertoires in COVID-19. The length of the CDR3 is 13 residues. With V trimmed by 1 base and J by 6 bases, 1 base remained unmatched. Germline assignment: CDR1 MDHEN and CDR2 SYDVKM. Libraries were prepared by immunoSEQ multiplex PCR; TCRdb keeps only in-frame clonotypes and omits some of them. The table has some 150,000 clones, roughly 84% seen once. The genes are TRBV28 and TRBJ1-2, with 8 bases identical to TRBD1. Input material: peripheral blood. The origin of this receptor is a woman aged 45-59 years in a cohort sampled during active or convalescent COVID-19. In nucleotides, the CDR3 is TGTGCCAGCAGTTTATCGACAGGGGATGGCTACACCTTC. Residues: CASSLSTGDGYTF.